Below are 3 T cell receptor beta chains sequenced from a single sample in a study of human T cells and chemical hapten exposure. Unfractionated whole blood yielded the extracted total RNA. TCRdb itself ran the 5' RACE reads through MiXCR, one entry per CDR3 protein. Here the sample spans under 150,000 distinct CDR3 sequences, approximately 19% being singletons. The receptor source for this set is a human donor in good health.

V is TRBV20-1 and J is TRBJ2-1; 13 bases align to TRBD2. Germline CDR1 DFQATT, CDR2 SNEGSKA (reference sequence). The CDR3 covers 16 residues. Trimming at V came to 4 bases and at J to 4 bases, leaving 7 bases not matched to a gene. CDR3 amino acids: CSAKTSGRAEYNEQFF. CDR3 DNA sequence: TGCAGTGCTAAAACTAGCGGGAGGGCCGAGTACAATGAGCAGTTCTTC.

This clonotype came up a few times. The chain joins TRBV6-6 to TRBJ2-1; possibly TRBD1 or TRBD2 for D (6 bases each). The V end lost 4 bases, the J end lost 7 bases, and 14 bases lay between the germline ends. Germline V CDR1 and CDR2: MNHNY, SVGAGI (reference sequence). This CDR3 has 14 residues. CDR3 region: CASSSPGARNEQFF. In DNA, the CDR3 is TGTGCCAGCAGTTCACCGGGGGCCCGGAATGAGCAGTTCTTC.

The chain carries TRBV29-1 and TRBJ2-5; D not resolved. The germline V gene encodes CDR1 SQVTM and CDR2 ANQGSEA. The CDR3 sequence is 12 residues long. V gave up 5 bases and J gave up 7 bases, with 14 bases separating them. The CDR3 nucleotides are TGCAGCGTTCAGCCCCCCGATATGACCCAGTACTTC. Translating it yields CSVQPPDMTQYF.